This TCR beta chain was identified in a study of blood T cell repertoires in COVID-19. Study details: The United States, Italy and Spain were the sources of the acute and convalescent COVID-19 samples. PBMCs, B-cell-depleted T cells, or T cells provided the cDNA or gDNA that made up the material.

The CDR3 covers 15 residues. Germline loops: CDR1 LGHNA, CDR2 YNFKEQ. V gave up 2 bases and J gave up 3 bases; unmatched junction bases: 4. In the authors' workflow: Reference gene primer amplification gave estimated nucleated cell counts. The protocol was immunoSEQ multiplex PCR, while the TCRdb copy is restricted to in-frame clones and leaves out a portion. D and trimming come from the DNA, and the V and J calls and clone size come from that table. The table has 91,000 or so clones, about 90% seen once. This receptor was identified in a woman aged 45-60 years in a cohort sampled during active COVID-19. This chain joins TRBV4-2 and TRBJ1-1; the match to TRBD1 covers 9 bases. Input material: peripheral blood. The chain's CDR3 is CASSQQGQGDTEAFF. In nucleotides, the CDR3 is TGTGCCAGCAGCCAACAGGGACAGGGTGACACTGAAGCTTTCTTT.